These 16 T cell receptor beta chains share one sample of origin, sequenced in a study of beta chain features in type 1 diabetes. Study observations and caveats: Moderate yet significant TCRB CDR3 shortening was seen in Type 1 diabetes patients in all four CD4+ subsets.

The sequenced template was cDNA made from the entire isolated RNA. Libraries were prepared by immunoSEQ multiplex PCR; TCRdb keeps only in-frame clonotypes and omits some of them. The table shows some 200,000 clones, with 16% occurring only once. Their recognized antigens are unknown. What was sequenced was naive CD4+ T cells from blood. The receptors were sampled from a man aged 30 to 39 with type 1 diabetes.

This clone was picked up a small number of times. This chain uses TRBV6-5 with TRBJ2-3, with 8 bases fitting TRBD1. The V gene end was trimmed by 2 bases and the J gene end by 4 bases; junction bases not matched to a gene: 8. Germline values: CDR1 MNHEY, CDR2 SVGAGI. CDR3 length: 16 amino acids. CDR3 amino acids: CASSYGAGGRPDTQYF. Here the CDR3 DNA reads TGTGCCAGCAGTTACGGGGCAGGGGGCCGGCCAGATACGCAGTATTTT.

This clone turned up a few times. The gene calls are TRBV5-6 and TRBJ1-1, with D tentatively TRBD1 (5 bases). Trimming took 1 base from V and 7 from J, leaving 8 bases between them. Germline CDR1 is SGHDT and CDR2 is YYEEEE. The CDR3 consists of 12 residues. CDR3 amino acids: CASSLWGIEAFF. CDR3 bases: TGTGCCAGCAGCTTGTGGGGGATTGAAGCTTTCTTT.

This chain links TRBV9 with TRBJ2-1; 12 bases map to TRBD1. The J segment lost 5 bases and the V segment lost 3 bases, leaving 6 bases of the junction unmatched. The CDR3 has 16 amino acids. The germline V gene has CDR1 SGDLS and CDR2 YYNGEE. CDR3 DNA: TGTGCCAGCAGCGAAAGGGGACAGGGGGCTCACAATGAGCAGTTCTTC. Translating it yields CASSERGQGAHNEQFF.

This chain uses TRBV4-1 with TRBJ2-3; D is ambiguous. With 0 bases removed from V and 5 bases from J, the gap between germline ends came to 9 bases. This CDR3 is 14 amino acids long. Germline V CDR1 and CDR2: MGHRA, YSYEKL. CDR3 bases: TGCGCCAGCAGCCAAGATCTGGCCTTAGATACGCAGTATTTT. It yields the protein CASSQDLALDTQYF.

V usage is TRBV28 and J usage is TRBJ1-1, with 7 bases fitting TRBD1. The CDR3 is 14 residues long. The ends lost 10 bases at V and 4 bases at J; junction bases unmatched: 12. The germline gives CDR1 MDHEN, CDR2 SYDVKM. CDR3 sequence (DNA): TGTGCCACCACTTTATCCCAGGGGGTCACTGAAGCTTTCTTT. It translates to CATTLSQGVTEAFF.

This chain uses TRBV4-2 with TRBJ1-1, with unresolved D. V was trimmed by 1 base and J by 1 base, leaving 4 bases between them. The CDR3 extends over 13 amino acids. Germline CDR1 is LGHNA and CDR2 is YNFKEQ. DNA of the CDR3: TGTGCCAGCAGCCAAGGGTGGAACACTGAAGCTTTCTTT. Translation: CASSQGWNTEAFF.

This clone was observed a few times. The rearrangement links TRBV7-2 to TRBJ2-1, with unresolved D. CDR1 is SGHTA and CDR2 is FQGNSA in the germline V gene. The CDR3 sequence is 13 residues long. The germline V and J ends were trimmed by 1 base and 6 bases, with 7 bases remaining between them. The CDR3 region is CASSLVITNEQFF. The CDR3 coding sequence is TGTGCCAGCAGCTTAGTGATTACCAATGAGCAGTTCTTC.

This clone has only a few counts. This chain links TRBV12-5 with TRBJ2-5; D possibly corresponds to TRBD2 (5 bases). V was cut by 5 bases and J by 2 bases, with 9 bases left in between. Germline V gene sequence: CDR1 LGHNT, CDR2 FRNRAP. CDR3 length: 13 residues. CDR3 in DNA: TGTGCTAGTGGTCCGGGGTTTCAAGAGACCCAGTACTTC. The encoded protein is CASGPGFQETQYF. Using reference TRBV12-5 and TRBJ2-5 for the parts outside the CDR3, the full variable domain is DARVTQTPRHKVTEMGQEVTMRCQPILGHNTVFWYRQTMMQGLELLAYFRNRAPLDDSGMPKDRFSAEMPDATLATLKIQPSEPRDSAVYFCASGPGFQETQYFGPGTRLLVL.

V is TRBV6-1 and J is TRBJ2-7; 10 positions agree with TRBD1. The J segment lost 2 bases and the V segment lost 6 bases, leaving 7 bases of the junction unmatched. The CDR3 length is 15 residues. Germline CDR1 MNHNS, CDR2 SASEGT. The CDR3 loop is CASRAGQGVTYEQYF. The CDR3 DNA follows: TGTGCCAGCAGGGCAGGACAGGGGGTCACCTACGAGCAGTACTTC.

J is TRBJ2-7 and V is TRBV7-9; 12 bases agree with TRBD1. The germline gives CDR1 SEHNR, CDR2 FQNEAQ (reference sequence). V lost 7 bases to trimming and J lost 4 bases; unmatched junction nucleotides: 5. This CDR3 is built from 14 residues. In nucleotides, the CDR3 is TGTGCCAGCACCCGGGACAGGGGGCTTTACGAGCAGTACTTC. Translated: CASTRDRGLYEQYF. Together with reference TRBV7-9 and TRBJ2-7, the CDR3 gives the full variable domain: DTGVSQNPRHKITKRGQNVTFRCDPISEHNRLYWYRQTLGQGPEFLTYFQNEAQLEKSRLLSDRFSAERPKGSFSTLEIQRTEQGDSAMYLCASTRDRGLYEQYFGPGTRLTVT.

The table lists this clone with a few counts. The J gene is TRBJ2-5, the V gene TRBV9; the D gene is possibly TRBD2 (6 bases). There are 14 residues in the CDR3. Trimming cost V 1 base and J 1 base, with 8 bases left between them. CDR1 and CDR2 (germline): SGDLS, YYNGEE. In DNA, the CDR3 is TGTGCCAGCAGCGTAATCGGGAGCCAAGAGACCCAGTACTTC. Protein sequence: CASSVIGSQETQYF. Looking up the rest from reference TRBV9 and TRBJ2-5 gives the full variable domain: DSGVTQTPKHLITATGQRVTLRCSPRSGDLSVYWYQQSLDQGLQFLIQYYNGEERAKGNILERFSAQQFPDLHSELNLSSLELGDSALYFCASSVIGSQETQYFGPGTRLLVL.

This clone turned up a few times. The chain couples TRBV7-9 to TRBJ2-5, with D perhaps matching TRBD1 (6 bases). The ends were cut back, 6 bases at V and 4 bases at J, with 15 bases in the middle. Looked up from germline, CDR1 is SEHNR and CDR2 is FQNEAQ (reference sequence). The CDR3 runs 14 residues. The CDR3 loop reads CASSPTGTGETQYF. In DNA, the CDR3 is TGTGCCAGCAGTCCGACAGGAACAGGAGAGACCCAGTACTTC.

The rearrangement uses TRBV10-3 and TRBJ2-1; D ambiguous. Trimming took 2 bases from V and 0 from J, leaving 11 bases between them. The germline V gene has CDR1 ENHRY and CDR2 SYGVKD. CDR3 length: 16 amino acids. CDR3 coding DNA: TGTGCCATCAGTGAGGTGGGCGGTAGCTCCTACAATGAGCAGTTCTTC. This gives the protein CAISEVGGSSYNEQFF.

The sample holds a few counts of this clone. A junction boundary mismatches the germline segment, possibly from a read error. The chain has TRBV11-2 and TRBJ2-6; D may be TRBD1 (5 bases). The CDR3 contains 15 residues. Looked up from germline, CDR1 is SGHAT and CDR2 is FQNNGV. In DNA, the CDR3 is TGTGCCAGCAGCATAGACAGCTCTGGGGCCAACGTCCTGACTTTC. It yields the protein CASSIDSSGANVLTF.

The chain joins TRBV10-3 to TRBJ1-2; weak D call: TRBD1 (5 bases). Germline CDR1 and CDR2: ENHRY and SYGVKD. There are 12 residues in the CDR3. V was trimmed by 4 bases and J by 2 bases, leaving 5 bases between them. Written as DNA, the CDR3 is TGTGCCATCAGTGGACAGAACTATGGCTACACCTTC. Translated: CAISGQNYGYTF.

In this sample, this clone turned up a few times. This chain uses TRBV7-9 with TRBJ2-2; unclear D gene. The V gene lost 4 bases and the J gene lost 0 bases, with 12 bases spanning the gap. Germline assignment: CDR1 SEHNR and CDR2 FQNEAQ (reference sequence). The CDR3 contains 16 residues. The chain's CDR3 is CASSSGLTANTGELFF. Here the CDR3 DNA reads TGTGCCAGCAGCTCAGGTTTAACCGCGAACACCGGGGAGCTGTTTTTT.